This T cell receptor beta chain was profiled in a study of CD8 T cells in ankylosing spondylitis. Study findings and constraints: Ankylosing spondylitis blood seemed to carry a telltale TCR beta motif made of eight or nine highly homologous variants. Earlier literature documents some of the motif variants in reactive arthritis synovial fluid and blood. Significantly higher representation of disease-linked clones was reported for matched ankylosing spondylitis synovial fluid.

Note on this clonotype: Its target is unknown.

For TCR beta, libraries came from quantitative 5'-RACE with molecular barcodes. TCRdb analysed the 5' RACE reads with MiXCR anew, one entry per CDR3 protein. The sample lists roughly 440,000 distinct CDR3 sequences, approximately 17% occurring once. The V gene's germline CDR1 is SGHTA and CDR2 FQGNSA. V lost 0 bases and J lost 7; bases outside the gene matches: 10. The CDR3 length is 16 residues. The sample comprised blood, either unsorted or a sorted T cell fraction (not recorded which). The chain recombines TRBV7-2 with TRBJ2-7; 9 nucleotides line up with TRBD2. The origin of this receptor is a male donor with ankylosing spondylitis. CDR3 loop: CASSLAGGRARGEQYF. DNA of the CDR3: TGTGCCAGCAGCTTAGCGGGCGGGAGGGCCAGGGGGGAGCAGTACTTC.